This T cell receptor (beta chain) was captured by sequencing in a study of cytomegalovirus exposure and HLA in healthy donors. The PCR ran on 60 Vbeta and 13 Jbeta primers. Data came from immunoSEQ multiplex PCR; TCRdb stores just in-frame clones and leaves some out. This table has under 200,000 clones, around 81% appearing once. Germline CDR1 is MDHEN and CDR2 is SYDVKM. The CDR3 is 16 amino acids. Trimming took 2 bases from V and 2 from J; bases not matched to a gene: 8. This sequence was found in a middle-aged man in good health and CMV-seronegative. The sample taken for sequencing was PBMCs. The chain recombines TRBV28 with TRBJ2-7, with TRBD1 matching 8 bases. The CDR3: CASSLGGTGNPYEQYF. CDR3 coding DNA: TGTGCCAGCAGTTTAGGGGGGACAGGTAACCCCTACGAGCAGTACTTC. The full variable domain, with the rest looked up from reference TRBV28 and TRBJ2-7, is DVKVTQSSRYLVKRTGEKVFLECVQDMDHENMFWYRQDPGLGLRLIYFSYDVKMKEKGDIPEGYSVSREKKERFSLILESASTNQTSMYLCASSLGGTGNPYEQYFGPGTRLTVT.